This TCR beta chain comes out of a study of control samples from healthy donors and cancer patients. TCRdb's copy holds only in-frame clones and misses some; the assay was immunoSEQ multiplex PCR. The sample carries about 130,000 clones, about nine tenths recorded once. Germline V gene sequence: CDR1 SGHRS, CDR2 YFSETQ. CDR3 length: 14 amino acids. Trimming shortened V by 1 base and J by 3 bases, and 11 bases separated the two germline ends. The sample comprised PBMCs. This TCR derives from a man in his forties or fifties with head and neck cancer. The chain is built from TRBV5-1 and TRBJ2-7; tentatively, D is TRBD2 (7 bases). This CDR3 reads CASSLWEGGYEQYF. In DNA form, the CDR3 reads TGCGCCAGCAGCTTGTGGGAGGGGGGCTACGAGCAGTACTTC.